These 19 T cell receptor beta chains share one sample of origin, sequenced in a study of T cells in Graves' hyperthyroidism and ophthalmopathy. RNA transcripts gave rise to amplified TCR beta CDR3 regions. With the HTBI primer set, the TCR CDR3 went through a first round of RT-PCR. TCRdb used MiXCR to reprocess the multiplex PCR reads, holding one entry per CDR3 protein. Here the sample spans some 370,000 distinct CDR3 sequences, 17% being singletons. The sequencing input was blood. These TCRs come from a woman aged 25 to 39 with Graves' hyperthyroidism that later progressed to Graves' ophthalmopathy.

This clonotype was found many times. This rearrangement joins TRBV28 to TRBJ2-2; D perhaps matches TRBD2 (6 bases). Germline V CDR1 and CDR2: MDHEN, SYDVKM. Trimming took off 6 bases at V and 6 bases at J, with 17 bases between the two ends. This CDR3 region has 15 residues. DNA for the CDR3: TGTGCCAGCAGCTGGGGGGTCATACCACCCGGGGAGCTGTTTTTT. Translating gives CASSWGVIPPGELFF. Filled out from reference TRBV28 and TRBJ2-2, the complete variable domain reads DVKVTQSSRYLVKRTGEKVFLECVQDMDHENMFWYRQDPGLGLRLIYFSYDVKMKEKGDIPEGYSVSREKKERFSLILESASTNQTSMYLCASSWGVIPPGELFFGEGSRLTVL.

This clonotype has just a few counts. The chain employs TRBV5-1 and TRBJ1-2; 9 bases are shared with TRBD1. The V segment lost 4 bases and the J segment 4 bases; nucleotides outside the gene matches: 8. The CDR3 is 15 amino acids. Germline assignment: CDR1 SGHRS and CDR2 YFSETQ. The CDR3 nucleotides are TGCGCCAGCAGCCCCCGACAGGGGGTCCTCTATGGCTACACCTTC. Protein sequence: CASSPRQGVLYGYTF.

CDR3 in DNA: TGCGCCAGCAGCGACGGGAAACTCGGACAGGCCAGCTCCTACAATGAGCAGTTCTTC. The encoded protein is CASSDGKLGQASSYNEQFF. J is TRBJ2-1 and V is TRBV10-1; 7 nucleotides align to TRBD1. V shed 6 bases and J 0 bases; nucleotides not matched to a gene: 17. The germline CDR1 and CDR2 sequences are WNHNN and SYGVQD (reference sequence). This CDR3 comprises 19 residues.

Ten or more counts support this clonotype. The chain has TRBV15 and TRBJ2-7; 8 bases map to TRBD2. CDR3 size: 15 residues. V lost 0 bases and J lost 2; bases outside the gene matches: 3. The germline gives CDR1 LNHNV, CDR2 YYDKDF (reference sequence). CDR3 nucleotide sequence: TGTGCCACCAGCAGAGATGGGCGGGGGGCCTACGAGCAGTACTTC. It codes for CATSRDGRGAYEQYF.

The rearrangement joins TRBV4-2 to TRBJ2-1; 7 bases align to TRBD2. CDR3 size: 17 residues. Germline CDR1 LGHNA, CDR2 YNFKEQ. The J segment lost 2 bases and the V segment lost 0 bases, leaving 7 bases of the junction unmatched. CDR3 sequence: CASSQEGPGGAYNEQFF. CDR3 DNA sequence: TGTGCCAGCAGCCAAGAGGGTCCGGGAGGAGCCTACAATGAGCAGTTCTTC.

This clonotype was seen at least ten times. The chain has TRBV2 and TRBJ2-7, with TRBD2 matching 9 bases. The CDR3 sequence is 15 residues long. The germline V gene encodes CDR1 SNHLY and CDR2 FYNNEI. V lost 5 bases and J lost 0; bases outside the gene matches: 5. CDR3 sequence: CASSTLAGNSYEQYF. CDR3 nucleotides: TGTGCCAGCAGTACACTAGCGGGCAACTCCTACGAGCAGTACTTC. The full variable domain, in which reference TRBV2 and TRBJ2-7 provide the parts outside the CDR3, is EPEVTQTPSHQVTQMGQEVILRCVPISNHLYFYWYRQILGQKVEFLVSFYNNEISEKSEIFDDQFSVERPDGSNFTLKIRSTKLEDSAMYFCASSTLAGNSYEQYFGPGTRLTVT.

This clonotype was detected a few times. The rearrangement joins TRBV5-1 to TRBJ2-1, with TRBD2 matching over 10 bases. V gave up 0 bases and J gave up 8 bases; unmatched junction bases: 2. CDR1 SGHRS and CDR2 YFSETQ come from the germline V gene. This CDR3 is built from 14 residues. CDR3 sequence reads: CASSLGLAGDEQFF. The CDR3 coding sequence is TGCGCCAGCAGCTTGGGGCTAGCGGGAGATGAGCAGTTCTTC.

CDR3 nucleotides: TGCAGCGTCGCCGGGACTAGCGGGAGGGCCATTGAGCAGTTCTTC. Protein sequence: CSVAGTSGRAIEQFF. The chain employs TRBV29-1 and TRBJ2-1; 16 nucleotides line up with TRBD2. CDR3 length: 15 amino acids. J lost 9 bases, V lost 6 bases, and 8 bases had no gene match. The germline CDR1 and CDR2 sequences are SQVTM and ANQGSEA.

This clonotype has at least ten counts. This rearrangement joins TRBV9 to TRBJ2-7; D gene ambiguous. Germline CDR1 is SGDLS and CDR2 is YYNGEE. The CDR3 has 16 residues. The V gene lost 1 base and the J gene lost 0 bases, with 14 bases spanning the gap. The CDR3 sequence is CASSVSVDTSSYEQYF. CDR3 bases: TGTGCCAGCAGCGTAAGCGTCGACACGAGCTCCTACGAGCAGTACTTC.

The sample holds many counts of this clonotype. V gene TRBV18 combines with J gene TRBJ2-5; possibly TRBD1 for D (6 bases). Between the trimmed V and J ends, which lost 6 bases and 2 bases, there was a span of 10 bases. Per the germline V gene, CDR1 is KGHSH and CDR2 is LQKENI. The CDR3 covers 13 residues. Here the CDR3 reads CASSTGWQETQYF. The CDR3 DNA reads TGTGCCAGCTCCACAGGGTGGCAAGAGACCCAGTACTTC.

The table lists this clonotype with many counts. The chain links TRBV2 to TRBJ2-3; TRBD2 might be the D (6 bases). Germline-derived CDR1 and CDR2 are SNHLY and FYNNEI. The CDR3 loop spans 14 amino acids. Trimming cost V 3 bases and J 1 base, with 8 bases left between them. In DNA, the CDR3 is TGTGCCAGCAGTGACGGGGAGGGCACAGATACGCAGTATTTT. This codes for CASSDGEGTDTQYF.

The chain uses TRBV13 and TRBJ2-1; D is possibly TRBD2 (5 bases). This CDR3 is built from 13 residues. CDR1 and CDR2 (germline): PRHDT, FYEKMQ (reference sequence). Trimming removed 2 bases at V and 8 bases at J, with 10 bases between. The chain's CDR3 is CASSLRLAYEQFF. The CDR3 DNA is TGTGCCAGCAGCTTAAGGCTAGCCTATGAGCAGTTCTTC.

Remarks on this clonotype: One base away lies a much larger clone, so this may be a sequencing read error. The chain is built from TRBV28 and TRBJ2-5; possible D gene TRBD1, 6 bases. The CDR3 spans 15 residues. CDR1 is MDHEN and CDR2 is SYDVKM in the germline V gene. With 7 bases removed from V and 3 bases from J, the gap between germline ends came to 18 bases. The CDR3 DNA reads as TGTGCCAGCAACCGTCCCGGGACATTTAAAGAGACCCAGTACTTC. It specifies CASNRPGTFKETQYF.

Of note for this clonotype: This could be a read error, since a much larger clone is one nucleotide away. The V gene is TRBV18, the J gene TRBJ1-4; tentative D call: TRBD1 (6 bases). Germline loops: CDR1 KGHSH, CDR2 LQKENI. The CDR3 extends over 18 amino acids. The CDR3 here is CASSPRGPTGPLREKLSF. As DNA, the CDR3 is TGTGCCAGCTCACCTAGGGGCCCAACAGGGCCCCTCCGGGAAAAACTGTCTTTT.

The V gene is TRBV19, the J gene TRBJ1-2; possibly TRBD1 for D (5 bases). Trimming pared 3 bases from V and 0 bases from J, leaving 11 bases between. This CDR3 has 15 amino acids. Germline V gene lookup returns CDR1 LNHDA and CDR2 SQIVND (reference sequence). The chain's CDR3 is CASSIGTDSNYGYTF. The DNA of the CDR3 is TGTGCCAGTAGTATCGGGACTGACTCTAACTATGGCTACACCTTC.

CDR3 sequence: CATSRKKPGQGYGYTF. CDR3 sequence (DNA): TGTGCCACCAGCCGAAAAAAACCGGGACAGGGTTATGGCTACACCTTC. V and J are TRBV15 and TRBJ1-2; 9 positions agree with TRBD1. V lost 5 bases and J lost 5; bases outside the gene matches: 12. CDR3 length: 16 amino acids. CDR1 is LNHNV and CDR2 is YYDKDF in the germline V gene (reference sequence).

This clonotype was picked up a small number of times. The V call is TRBV27, the J call TRBJ2-1; 8 bases map to TRBD2. Germline trimming cut 7 bases from V and 2 bases from J; bases unmatched to any gene: 7. Germline assignment: CDR1 MNHEY and CDR2 SMNVEV (reference sequence). The CDR3 sequence is 15 residues long. CDR3 amino acids: CASTLSGNAYNEQFF. CDR3 DNA: TGTGCCAGCACCCTTAGCGGGAACGCCTACAATGAGCAGTTCTTC.

The chain has TRBV11-3 and TRBJ1-4; 9 bases align to TRBD1. This CDR3 region has 15 residues. Germline CDR1 SGHNT, CDR2 YENEEA. The V and J ends lost 5 bases and 10 bases, in that order; junction bases with no gene match: 11. The CDR3 loop reads CASSPQWTGDGKLFF. DNA for the CDR3: TGTGCCAGCAGCCCCCAATGGACAGGGGATGGAAAACTGTTTTTT.

In its sample, this clonotype was seen a few times. The chain joins TRBV6-1 to TRBJ2-7, with D possibly matching TRBD1 (5 bases). The CDR3 is made up of 15 amino acids. V lost 6 bases and J lost 4, with 19 bases in between. Germline CDR1 reads MNHNS; CDR2 reads SASEGT. The CDR3 spells CASRDNTGRGYEQYF. CDR3 coding DNA: TGTGCCAGCAGAGACAATACAGGACGTGGGTACGAGCAGTACTTC.